Listed below are T cell receptor beta chains from one sample, sequenced in a study of regulatory T cells in long-lasting Graves disease. TCRdb re-called the multiplex PCR reads with MiXCR, one entry per CDR3 protein. The sample has roughly 610,000 distinct CDR3 sequences; roughly a sixth are singletons. The same specimen was also included in a second study, on T cells in Graves' hyperthyroidism and ophthalmopathy.

The sample in question was peripheral blood mononuclear cells (PBMCs), obtained at new diagnosis, from a patient treated with antithyroid drugs. Every receptor here comes from a man aged 18 to 35 with Graves disease. Both conserved end residues are part of each CDR3. A D gene is named only where the DNA matches it firmly. The size entry is marked missing in some rows and otherwise reads once, few, many or a size class.

abundance,d_gene,j_gene,v_gene,CDR3aa,CDR3nt
NA,NA,TRBJ2-5,TRBV20-1,CSAPRTFQEAQYF,TGCAGTGCTCCCCGGACTTTTCAAGAGGCCCAGTACTTC
NA,NA,TRBJ1-5,TRBV28,CASSFRAANQPQHF,TGTGCCAGCAGTTTTAGGGCCGCGAATCAGCCCCAGCATTTT
few,NA,TRBJ2-1,TRBV7-9,CASSMKLGVFSYNEQFF,TGTGCCAGCAGCATGAAATTAGGTGTCTTTTCCTACAATGAGCAGTTCTTC
NA,NA,TRBJ2-7,TRBV3-1,CASSQVSTAEQYF,TGTGCCAGCAGCCAAGTCTCGACAGCTGAGCAGTACTTC
many,TRBD1,TRBJ2-7,TRBV11-2,CASSSSIRTGLSYEQYF,TGTGCCAGCAGCTCCTCGATAAGGACAGGGTTGAGCTACGAGCAGTACTTC
NA,TRBD1,TRBJ2-6,TRBV15,CATSRPGQVFSGANVLTF,TGTGCCACCAGCAGACCGGGACAGGTTTTCTCTGGGGCCAACGTCCTGACTTTC
many,NA,TRBJ2-5,TRBV20-1,CSAREAGAQETQYF,TGCAGTGCTAGAGAGGCAGGGGCGCAAGAGACCCAGTACTTC
few,NA,TRBJ1-2,TRBV15,CATSSQHYGYTF,TGTGCCACCAGCAGCCAACACTATGGCTACACCTTC
many,TRBD2,TRBJ2-1,TRBV7-2,CASSLRRTSGRAEQFF,TGTGCCAGCAGCTTACGGAGGACTAGCGGGAGGGCTGAGCAGTTCTTC
few,NA,TRBJ2-7,TRBV6-2/TRBV6-3,CASSYSGLAPSYEQYF,TGTGCCAGCAGTTACTCTGGGCTAGCTCCCTCCTACGAGCAGTACTTC
few,NA,TRBJ1-2,TRBV5-1,CASSAGTQPNYGYTF,TGCGCCAGCAGCGCGGGGACCCAACCTAACTATGGCTACACCTTC
many,TRBD2,TRBJ2-3,TRBV6-2/TRBV6-3,CASSYGTSADTQYF,TGTGCCAGCAGTTACGGGACTAGCGCAGATACGCAGTATTTT
NA,TRBD2,TRBJ2-1,TRBV27,CASTQAGSNEQFF,TGTGCCAGCACCCAAGCGGGATCCAATGAGCAGTTCTTC
NA,NA,TRBJ2-7,TRBV18,CARSPPVDEQYF,TGTGCCCGCTCACCACCGGTAGATGAGCAGTACTTC
NA,NA,TRBJ2-3,TRBV30,CAWTGGENAQYF,TGTGCCTGGACAGGCGGAGAGAATGCGCAGTATTTT
many,NA,TRBJ1-1,TRBV27,CASSLDVNTEAFF,TGTGCCAGCAGCTTAGATGTGAACACTGAAGCTTTCTTT
few,TRBD2,TRBJ2-7,TRBV18,CASSPGTSGMGEQYF,TGTGCCAGCTCACCCGGGACTAGCGGGATGGGCGAGCAGTACTTC
few,NA,TRBJ2-3,TRBV12-3/TRBV12-4,CASSFYDSGSTDTQYF,TGTGCCAGCAGTTTCTACGATAGCGGAAGCACAGATACGCAGTATTTT
NA,TRBD2,TRBJ2-1,TRBV20-1,CSTVGSSGRHNEQFF,TGCAGTACTGTGGGTTCTAGCGGACGCCACAATGAGCAGTTCTTC
few,NA,TRBJ1-1,TRBV29-1,CSVLGSSFSNTEAFF,TGCAGCGTTCTTGGCAGTAGCTTCTCGAACACTGAAGCTTTCTTT
few,NA,TRBJ1-2,TRBV7-2,CASSLGPLGNPQGGYTF,TGTGCCAGCAGCTTAGGGCCCCTCGGGAACCCCCAGGGCGGCTACACCTTC
many,NA,TRBJ1-1,TRBV6-2/TRBV6-3,CASSSIDQLEAFF,TGTGCCAGCAGTTCGATTGATCAGTTGGAAGCTTTCTTT
NA,NA,TRBJ1-1,TRBV15,CATSRDRFTEAFF,TGTGCCACCAGCAGAGATCGATTCACTGAAGCTTTCTTT
few,TRBD1,TRBJ1-2,TRBV6-1,CASSLNSGTVDGYTF,TGTGCCAGCAGTCTTAATTCAGGGACAGTTGATGGCTACACCTTC
many,NA,TRBJ1-2,TRBV10-3,CAISERQYYGYTF,TGTGCCATCAGTGAGCGACAGTACTATGGCTACACCTTC
many,NA,TRBJ2-3,TRBV6-6,CASSYSWNGGRADTQYF,TGTGCCAGCAGTTACTCGTGGAACGGGGGTAGGGCAGATACGCAGTATTTT
few,TRBD1,TRBJ1-4,TRBV5-1,CASSGTGREEKLFF,TGCGCCAGCAGCGGGACAGGGAGGGAGGAAAAACTGTTTTTT
NA,NA,TRBJ2-1,TRBV12-3/TRBV12-4,CASSLAGALSSYNEQFF,TGTGCCAGCAGTTTAGCGGGAGCCCTTTCATCCTACAATGAGCAGTTCTTC
NA,TRBD1,TRBJ2-7,TRBV12-3/TRBV12-4,CASSLTGVLPHNEQYF,TGTGCCAGCAGTCTGACAGGGGTTCTTCCTCACAATGAGCAGTACTTC
NA,NA,TRBJ1-1,TRBV28,CASNSYRTVNTEAFF,TGTGCCAGCAATTCATACCGGACGGTGAACACTGAAGCTTTCTTT
once,TRBD1,TRBJ1-1,TRBV2,CASRVGDRGPNTEAFF,TGTGCCAGCCGAGTAGGGGACAGGGGGCCGAACACTGAAGCTTTCTTT
NA,TRBD1,TRBJ1-1,TRBV28,CASSLRGQKASF,TGTGCCAGCAGTTTGAGGGGACAGAAAGCTTCCTTT
few,TRBD2,TRBJ2-7,TRBV4-1,CASSQEGTSGVREQYF,TGCGCCAGCAGCCAAGAGGGGACTAGTGGAGTCCGGGAGCAGTACTTC
few,NA,TRBJ2-3,TRBV20-1,CSARSGSRDTQYF,TGCAGTGCTAGAAGTGGTTCTAGAGATACGCAGTATTTT
few,TRBD1,TRBJ1-1,TRBV7-9,CASSFWGTGVRTEAFF,TGTGCCAGCAGCTTCTGGGGGACAGGGGTTCGCACTGAAGCTTTCTTT
few,TRBD1,TRBJ2-7,TRBV5-1,CASRTGTGAYEQYF,TGCGCCAGCAGAACCGGGACAGGGGCCTACGAGCAGTACTTC
few,NA,TRBJ1-1,TRBV25-1,CASRAGQYTEAFF,TGTGCCAGCAGAGCAGGGCAGTACACTGAAGCTTTCTTT
few,NA,TRBJ1-6,TRBV20-1,CSARMDNNSPLHF,TGCAGTGCTAGGATGGACAATAATTCACCCCTCCACTTT
NA,NA,TRBJ1-2,TRBV29-1,CSVGLSTGTYGYTF,TGCAGCGTTGGTCTTTCGACAGGCACCTATGGCTACACCTTC
many,TRBD1,TRBJ2-1,TRBV12-3/TRBV12-4,CASSLARDRDWRSSYNEQFF,TGTGCCAGCAGTTTAGCCCGGGACAGGGACTGGAGAAGCTCCTACAATGAGCAGTTCTTC
few,TRBD1,TRBJ2-1,TRBV19,CASRNPRGQVGYNEQFF,TGTGCCAGTAGGAACCCCCGGGGACAGGTGGGGTACAATGAGCAGTTCTTC
many,TRBD2,TRBJ2-3,TRBV7-9,CASSRGGTDTQYF,TGTGCCAGCAGCCGGGGGGGCACAGATACGCAGTATTTT
once,TRBD1,TRBJ1-5,TRBV6-2/TRBV6-3,CASSYTQGSQPQHF,TGTGCCAGCAGTTACACACAGGGGAGTCAGCCCCAGCATTTT
NA,NA,TRBJ2-4,TRBV6-9,CASSYGGIQYF,TGTGCCAGCAGTTACGGGGGCATTCAGTACTTC
few,NA,TRBJ1-5,TRBV6-1,CATCLGWASQPQHF,TGTGCCACCTGTCTGGGATGGGCTAGTCAGCCCCAGCATTTT
NA,TRBD1,TRBJ1-5,TRBV4-2,CASSQSKDRGAPQHF,TGTGCCAGCAGCCAAAGTAAGGACAGGGGTGCGCCCCAGCATTTT
NA,NA,TRBJ1-5,TRBV11-3,CASRDGITASNQPQHF,TGTGCCAGCAGGGATGGGATAACAGCTAGCAATCAGCCCCAGCATTTT
NA,TRBD1,TRBJ1-5,TRBV3-1,CASSQRDREGNQPQHF,TGTGCCAGCAGCCAACGGGACAGGGAAGGCAATCAGCCCCAGCATTTT
once,NA,TRBJ2-2,TRBV3-1,CASSPWSRGLNTGELFF,TGTGCCAGCAGCCCCTGGTCGAGGGGCCTGAACACCGGGGAGCTGTTTTTT
many,NA,TRBJ1-1,TRBV12-3/TRBV12-4,CASSLAAGSTEAFF,TGTGCCAGCAGTTTAGCGGCAGGTAGCACTGAAGCTTTCTTT
few,TRBD1,TRBJ2-6,TRBV11-2,CASSHFSRTGRSGANVLTF,TGTGCCAGCAGCCACTTCTCTAGGACAGGGCGCTCTGGGGCCAACGTCCTGACTTTC
NA,TRBD1,TRBJ1-4,TRBV5-1,CASSKDRGIEEKLFF,TGCGCCAGCAGCAAGGACAGGGGTATTGAGGAAAAACTGTTTTTT
many,TRBD2,TRBJ2-5,TRBV28,CASSLLVLAGERETQYF,TGTGCCAGCAGTTTATTGGTACTAGCGGGAGAGAGGGAGACCCAGTACTTC
NA,NA,TRBJ1-5,TRBV3-1,CASSQDGVSRPQHF,TGTGCCAGCAGCCAAGATGGAGTGAGTAGACCCCAGCATTTT
NA,NA,TRBJ2-5,TRBV5-6,CASSSPSGAETQYF,TGTGCCAGCAGCTCCCCGTCAGGGGCGGAGACCCAGTACTTC
many,TRBD2,TRBJ2-1,TRBV5-1,CASSLGGLAGGYNEQFF,TGCGCCAGCAGCCTCGGGGGACTAGCGGGAGGGTACAATGAGCAGTTCTTC
NA,TRBD2,TRBJ2-1,TRBV20-1,CSARGQGRSGGPSYNEQFF,TGCAGTGCTAGAGGACAGGGACGTAGCGGGGGACCTTCCTACAATGAGCAGTTCTTC
few,TRBD1,TRBJ1-2,TRBV20-1,CSARDREGGGYTF,TGCAGTGCCCGGGACAGGGAAGGCGGCGGCTACACCTTC
NA,NA,TRBJ1-6,TRBV20-1,CSALQDRNNSPLHF,TGCAGTGCCCTTCAGGACAGAAATAATTCACCCCTCCACTTT